Each of the 23 T cell receptor beta chains below was sequenced from the same sample in a study of T-cell reconstitution after alpha-beta-depleted transplantation in children. Broader study findings: T-cell counts and diversity at one year post-transplant came mainly from newly produced T cells.

Preparation of the TCRbeta library involved a method that used unique molecular identifiers. TCRdb reprocessed the PCR reads with MiXCR, giving one entry per CDR3 protein. The sample carries 330,000 or so distinct CDR3 sequences, 7.5% to 9% recorded once. No antigen has been assigned to these receptors. Sequenced here: peripheral blood, sampled 360 days after TCRalphabeta/CD19-depleted stem cell transplant. The receptor set was obtained from a female patient aged 2 to 10 who had a stem cell transplant for Fanconi anemia, so the T cells may come from the graft donor.

The sample holds many counts of this clonotype. V gene TRBV6-2 or TRBV6-3 combines with J gene TRBJ2-3; TRBD1 is a possible D gene (5 bases). Between the trimmed V and J ends, which lost 0 bases and 14 bases, there was a span of 12 bases. CDR3 length: 12 amino acids. Germline assignment: CDR1 MNHEY and CDR2 SVGEGT. The DNA of the CDR3 is TGTGCCAGCAGTTACTCCCCAGGACATCTGTATTTT. Translation gives CASSYSPGHLYF.

V gene TRBV18 combines with J gene TRBJ1-4; no clear D. This CDR3 spans 16 amino acids. Germline CDR1 is KGHSH and CDR2 is LQKENI. Trimming stripped 3 bases from V and 4 bases from J, with 15 bases between. This CDR3 is CASSPLTSGGNEKLFF. CDR3 DNA: TGTGCCAGCTCACCCTTAACTTCAGGCGGTAATGAAAAACTGTTTTTT.

This clonotype has ten or more counts. V and J are TRBV7-9 and TRBJ2-2; D ambiguous. Germline V gene sequence: CDR1 SEHNR, CDR2 FQNEAQ (reference sequence). Trimming removed 7 bases at V and 6 bases at J, with 12 bases between. The length of the CDR3 is 13 residues. This chain's CDR3 is CASNSYGAGELFF. Here the CDR3 DNA reads TGTGCCAGCAACAGCTATGGGGCCGGGGAGCTGTTTTTT.

A few counts support this clonotype. The V gene is TRBV6-5, the J gene TRBJ1-6, with D perhaps matching TRBD1 (6 bases). V lost 4 bases to trimming and J lost 6 bases, with 16 bases between them. Germline V gene sequence: CDR1 MNHEY, CDR2 SVGAGI. The CDR3 is made up of 16 amino acids. In DNA form, the CDR3 reads TGTGCCAGCAGTTCTACGAACAGGGCTCGTAATTCACCCCTCCACTTT. Residues: CASSSTNRARNSPLHF.

This clonotype has at least ten counts. The chain joins TRBV2 to TRBJ2-1; 7 bases line up with TRBD1. J was trimmed by 1 base and V by 6 bases; bases with no gene match: 3. This CDR3 comprises 14 residues. The germline V gene has CDR1 SNHLY and CDR2 FYNNEI. The CDR3 DNA reads as TGTGCCAGCAGAGACAGGGTTTCCTACAATGAGCAGTTCTTC. This encodes CASRDRVSYNEQFF.

This clonotype was seen repeatedly, ten times or more. The rearrangement joins TRBV29-1 to TRBJ2-3, with D maybe TRBD2 (5 bases). Germline V gene data show CDR1 as SQVTM and CDR2 as ANQGSEA. CDR3 length equals 13 residues. V was clipped by 7 bases and J by 4 bases, with 15 bases between them. The CDR3 reads CSATRGAPDTQYF. The CDR3 DNA is TGCAGCGCCACCCGGGGAGCCCCAGATACGCAGTATTTT.

This clonotype was seen at least ten times. The J gene is TRBJ2-6, the V gene TRBV27; D uncertain. The length of the CDR3 is 13 residues. Trimming removed 6 bases from V and 5 bases from J, with 8 bases in between. CDR1 and CDR2 (germline): MNHEY, SMNVEV (reference sequence). CDR3: CASSATRANVLTF. The CDR3 coding sequence is TGTGCCAGCAGCGCGACACGGGCCAACGTCCTGACTTTC.

The rearrangement links TRBV7-8 to TRBJ2-6; D is perhaps TRBD2 (5 bases). The CDR3 is 15 residues long. The ends were cut back, 3 bases at V and 4 bases at J, with 10 bases in the middle. The V gene's germline CDR1 is SGHVS and CDR2 FQNEAQ. The CDR3 coding sequence is TGTGCCAGCAGCTTGGCCGGGATCGGGGCCAACGTCCTGACTTTC. Amino acids: CASSLAGIGANVLTF.

This clonotype was detected many times. The V call is TRBV20-1, the J call TRBJ2-7, with unresolved D. CDR3 length: 13 residues. The ends were cut back, 4 bases at V and 2 bases at J, with 12 bases in the middle. The germline V gene has CDR1 DFQATT and CDR2 SNEGSKA (reference sequence). The CDR3 DNA sequence: TGCAGTGCTATAAGTGTTAGGGCCTACGAGCAGTACGTC. Residues: CSAISVRAYEQYV.

This clonotype was seen more than once but under ten times. This sequence joins TRBV27 and TRBJ2-5; 7 nucleotides line up with TRBD1. Germline lookup yields CDR1 MNHEY and CDR2 SMNVEV (reference sequence). V lost 6 bases and J lost 5; bases outside the gene matches: 12. The length of the CDR3 is 15 residues. CDR3 bases: TGTGCCAGCAGCCCCCGGGTAGGGGGCGACGAGACCCAGTACTTC. It codes for CASSPRVGGDETQYF.

This clonotype was picked up a small number of times. A read error may be the cause here, since a much bigger clone is one base away. This sequence joins TRBV28 and TRBJ2-1; no firm D call. Germline CDR1 MDHEN, CDR2 SYDVKM. There are 11 residues in the CDR3. V was pared by 7 bases and J by 8 bases, with 9 bases between. CDR3 DNA sequence: TGTGCCAGCACCCTTTACGATGAGCAGTTCTTC. It translates to CASTLYDEQFF.

The V call is TRBV20-1, the J call TRBJ2-5; weak D call: TRBD2 (5 bases). CDR3 length: 15 residues. The V end lost 2 bases, the J end lost 2 bases, and 15 bases lay between the germline ends. The germline V gene has CDR1 DFQATT and CDR2 SNEGSKA (reference sequence). CDR3 nucleotide sequence: TGCAGTGCTAGATGGACTCGACCGATGCAAGAGACCCAGTACTTC. Translated: CSARWTRPMQETQYF.

This clonotype turned up a few times. The chain joins TRBV20-1 to TRBJ2-2, with D possibly being TRBD1 (6 bases). CDR1 DFQATT and CDR2 SNEGSKA come from the germline V gene (reference sequence). V lost 0 bases and J 1 base, leaving 9 bases between the germline ends. This CDR3 is built from 15 residues. For the CDR3, the DNA is TGCAGTGCTAGAGATCGGGGACAGAACACCGGGGAGCTGTTTTTT. This sequence encodes CSARDRGQNTGELFF.

This clonotype has at least ten counts. The CDR3 sequence: CATSRVVGSAEAFF. CDR3 coding DNA: TGTGCCACCAGCAGAGTGGTGGGTTCGGCTGAAGCTTTCTTT. V usage is TRBV15 and J usage is TRBJ1-1; D is unresolved. The germline V and J ends were trimmed by 1 base and 6 bases, with 12 bases remaining between them. Germline V gene data show CDR1 as LNHNV and CDR2 as YYDKDF (reference sequence). The CDR3 covers 14 residues.

The table lists this clonotype with many counts. The chain employs TRBV12-3 or TRBV12-4 and TRBJ2-2, with D perhaps matching TRBD1 (7 bases). With 6 bases removed from V and 4 bases from J, the gap between germline ends came to 18 bases. The length of the CDR3 is 16 residues. CDR3 nucleotides: TGTGCCAGCAGACTTGGAGGGGCAGGGGGCACCGGGGAGCTGTTTTTT. Encoded protein: CASRLGGAGGTGELFF.

In this sample, this clonotype turned up many times. The chain joins TRBV7-3 to TRBJ2-2; D not resolved. V lost 4 bases and J lost 6, with 6 bases in between. Germline loops: CDR1 SGHTA, CDR2 FQGTGA. CDR3 length: 12 residues. CDR3 loop: CASSSQAGELFF. CDR3 DNA: TGTGCCAGCAGCTCCCAAGCCGGGGAGCTGTTTTTT.

The chain's CDR3 is CASSPRGSGQPQHF. The CDR3, as DNA: TGTGCCAGCAGTCCCCGGGGTAGCGGTCAGCCCCAGCATTTT. The chain recombines TRBV14 with TRBJ1-5; no clear D. The CDR3 totals 14 residues. The germline V gene encodes CDR1 SGHDN and CDR2 FVKESK. V lost 6 bases and J lost 6, with 15 bases in between. Drawing the rest from reference TRBV14 and TRBJ1-5, the complete variable domain is EAGVTQFPSHSVIEKGQTVTLRCDPISGHDNLYWYRRVMGKEIKFLLHFVKESKQDESGMPNNRFLAERTGGTYSTLKVQPAELEDSGVYFCASSPRGSGQPQHFGDGTRLSIL.

This clonotype was counted many times. V gene TRBV12-3 or TRBV12-4 combines with J gene TRBJ1-1; a possible D gene is TRBD1 (6 bases). CDR3 size: 12 residues. Trimming pared 6 bases from V and 6 bases from J, leaving 11 bases between. CDR3 sequence reads: CASSRGGAEAFF. The DNA for the CDR3 is TGTGCCAGCAGCAGGGGCGGGGCTGAAGCTTTCTTT.

The chain joins TRBV15 to TRBJ2-7; 11 bases are a match to TRBD1. Germline assignment: CDR1 LNHNV and CDR2 YYDKDF (reference sequence). The length of the CDR3 is 16 residues. The CDR3 loop reads CATSRDRSLAGQGANV. DNA of the CDR3: TGTGCCACCAGCAGAGATCGATCTTTAGCAGGACAGGGGGCTAACGTC.

The sample holds many counts of this clonotype. The genes are TRBV12-3 or TRBV12-4 and TRBJ2-2; 14 nucleotides line up with TRBD2. Trimming at V came to 3 bases and at J to 5 bases, leaving 8 bases not matched to a gene. There are 18 residues in the CDR3. The CDR3 region has the DNA TGTGCCAGCAGTTTTAGAGGACTAGCGGGAGGCCGAACCGGGGAGCTGTTTTTT. It is translated as CASSFRGLAGGRTGELFF.

The table lists this clonotype with many counts. V and J are TRBV7-9 and TRBJ1-4; D ambiguous. The V gene's germline CDR1 is SEHNR and CDR2 FQNEAQ (reference sequence). This CDR3 spans 16 amino acids. V lost 7 bases and J 0 bases, leaving 15 bases between the germline ends. The CDR3 region has the DNA TGTGCCAGCACCATACGGCAGTCTCCAACTAATGAAAAACTGTTTTTT. It specifies CASTIRQSPTNEKLFF.

The genes are TRBV30 and TRBJ2-7, with TRBD1 matching 7 bases. The CDR3 extends over 12 amino acids. J gave up 2 bases and V 7 bases, and 5 bases lay outside the gene matches. CDR1 GTSNPN and CDR2 SVGIG come from the germline V gene (reference sequence). CDR3 DNA: TGTGCCTTACAGGGGATTACCTACGAGCAGTACTTC. Translated, it gives CALQGITYEQYF.

This clonotype was seen repeatedly, ten times or more. The J gene is TRBJ2-7, the V gene TRBV11-2; unclear D gene. V was trimmed by 1 base and J by 2 bases, leaving 9 bases between them. CDR1 is SGHAT and CDR2 is FQNNGV in the germline V gene. CDR3 length: 14 residues. The CDR3 is CASSLVRAPYEQYF. The CDR3 nucleotides read TGTGCCAGCAGCTTAGTTCGGGCCCCCTACGAGCAGTACTTC.